A single T cell receptor (beta chain) is shown here with its context. What it recognizes is unknown. Sequence at one end of the junction differs from germline and may be a read error. Use of 60 Vbeta and 13 Jbeta primers characterized the PCR. Measured with immunoSEQ multiplex PCR; TCRdb has only the in-frame clones, and not every one. The sample records about 77,000 clones, 70% to 80% being singletons. The data belong to a study of cytomegalovirus exposure and HLA in healthy donors. General study points: Cytomegalovirus status, reportedly, was diagnosed with high specificity and sensitivity by the classifier.

The TCR originated in a man in his forties in good health and CMV-seronegative. Sequenced material: PBMCs.

CDR3 sequence reads: CAWDGLGKTDF. CDR3 coding DNA: TGTGCCTGGGATGGACTAGGAAAGACGGATTTT. The V call is TRBV30, the J call TRBJ2-3, with TRBD2 matching 7 bases. CDR1 is GTSNPN, CDR2 SVGIG, per germline (reference sequence). The CDR3 sequence is 11 residues long.